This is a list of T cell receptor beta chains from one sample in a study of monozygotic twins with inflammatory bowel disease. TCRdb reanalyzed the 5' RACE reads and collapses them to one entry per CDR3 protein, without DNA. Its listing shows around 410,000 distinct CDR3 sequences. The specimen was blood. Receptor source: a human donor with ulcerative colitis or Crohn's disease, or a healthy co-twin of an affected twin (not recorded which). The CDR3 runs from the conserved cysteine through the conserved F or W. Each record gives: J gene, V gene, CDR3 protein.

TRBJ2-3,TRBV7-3,CASSPGWRGSTDTQYF
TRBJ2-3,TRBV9,CASSVETHTQYF
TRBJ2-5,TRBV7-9,CASSSSLWGQGLETQYF
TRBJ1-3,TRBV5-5,CASSLPGTGNTIYF
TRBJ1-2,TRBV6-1,CASSYALQGHGYTF
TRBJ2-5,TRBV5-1,CASKELLAGGPVQETQYF
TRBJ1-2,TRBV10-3,CAISGGRPNGYTF
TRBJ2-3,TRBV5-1,CASSSQAANVDTQYF
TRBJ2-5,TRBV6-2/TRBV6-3,CASSYPGSETQYF
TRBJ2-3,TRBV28,CASSTTGDGTDTQYF
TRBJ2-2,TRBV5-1,CASSRDASNTGELFF
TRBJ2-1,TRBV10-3,CAISPPGRINNEQFF
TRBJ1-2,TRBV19,CASSRNGLPYGYTF
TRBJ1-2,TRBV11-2,CASSQTGGSYGYTF
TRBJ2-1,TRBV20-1,CSARDGDRADEQFF
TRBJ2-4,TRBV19,CASSIDASQITKNIQYF
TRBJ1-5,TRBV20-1,CSARAAYSNQPQHF
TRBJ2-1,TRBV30,CAGELAGLNEQFF
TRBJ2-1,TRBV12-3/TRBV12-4,CASSHPGQGINEQFF
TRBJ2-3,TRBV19,CASSETGGDTQYF
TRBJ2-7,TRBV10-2,CASSPDPYEQYF
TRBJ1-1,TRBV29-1,CSVVGEDTEAFF
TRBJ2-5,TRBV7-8,CASSLAQGAWETQYF
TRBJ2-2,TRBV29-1,CSVSQGPDTGELFF
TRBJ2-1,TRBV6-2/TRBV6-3,CASSYSASRDEQFF
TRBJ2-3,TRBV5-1,CASSLTSGRFGDTQYF
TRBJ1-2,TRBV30,CAWTTGGAQMWVYGYTF
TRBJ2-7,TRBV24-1,CASRTGGFSYEQYF
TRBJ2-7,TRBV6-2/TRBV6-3,CASSPGTSGRTKQYF
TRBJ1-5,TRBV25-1,CASSRGGIDQPQHF
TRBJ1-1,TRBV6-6,CASSSVNVEAFF
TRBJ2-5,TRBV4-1,CASSQDWLGETQYF
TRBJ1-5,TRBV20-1,CSARDSPGRGLQPQHF
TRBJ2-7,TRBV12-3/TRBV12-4,CASSLGGDRGHEQYF
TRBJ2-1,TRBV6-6,CASSYRGGYNEQFF
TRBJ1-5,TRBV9,CASSSSGGSNQPQHF
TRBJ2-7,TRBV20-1,CSATRTSGREQYF
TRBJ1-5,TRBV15,CATSTGGVGPNQPQHF
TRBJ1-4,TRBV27,CASSRPGQGEKLFF
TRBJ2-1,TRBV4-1,CASSQTSGVSYNEQFF
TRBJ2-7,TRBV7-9,CASSPMGQGAYEQYF
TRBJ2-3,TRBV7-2,CASSPTGSTQYF
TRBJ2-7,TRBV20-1,CSARGTGGYEQYF
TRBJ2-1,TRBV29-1,CSVEGQDSSYNEQFF
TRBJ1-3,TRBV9,CASSVAGQGNTIYF
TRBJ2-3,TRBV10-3,CAISDEGRDTDTQYF
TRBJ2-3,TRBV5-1,CASSHRQSTDTQYF
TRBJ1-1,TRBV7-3,CASSLDVNTEAFF
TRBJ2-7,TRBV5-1,CASSPRGVERMSSYEQYF
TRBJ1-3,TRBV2,CASRQQSSGNTIYF
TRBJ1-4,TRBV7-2,CASSMTGGVANEKLFF
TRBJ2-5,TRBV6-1,CASRPPGTSGGKETQYF
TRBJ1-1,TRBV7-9,CASTLLGVLDTEAFF
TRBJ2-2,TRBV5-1,CASSLLIQGPNTGELFF
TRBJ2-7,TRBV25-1,CASREYYEQYF
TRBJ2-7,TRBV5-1,CASRLGTEAYEQYF
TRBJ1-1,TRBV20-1,CSADRGNTEAFF
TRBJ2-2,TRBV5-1,CASSFRSTTGELFF